This T cell receptor (beta chain) was recorded in a study of T-cell memory formation after mild COVID-19. General observations from the study: Specificity for SARS-CoV-2 was not confirmed among the second-wave clones peaking on day 37.

This clonotype occurred many times. Its antigen is currently unknown. TCRdb reprocessed the 5' RACE reads via MiXCR and lists one record per CDR3 protein. The profile covers about 400,000 distinct CDR3 sequences, with more than 15% appearing a single time and around a fifth taken by the ten largest. CDR1 and CDR2 (germline): MNHEY, SVGEGT. There are 15 residues in the CDR3. Losses at the gene ends were 6 bases for V and 11 bases for J; bases not matched to a gene: 14. The V call is TRBV6-2 or TRBV6-3, the J call TRBJ1-5; the match to TRBD1 covers 9 bases. The receptor comes from a man younger than 35 who had mild COVID-19 (a few samples of this study predate the infection). Cell type and time point are not known. The material sequenced was PBMCs or a T cell subset sorted from them (not recorded which). CDR3 protein: CASRSPGTGQSAQHF. CDR3 coding DNA: TGTGCCAGCAGGTCTCCCGGGACAGGGCAATCAGCCCAGCATTTT.